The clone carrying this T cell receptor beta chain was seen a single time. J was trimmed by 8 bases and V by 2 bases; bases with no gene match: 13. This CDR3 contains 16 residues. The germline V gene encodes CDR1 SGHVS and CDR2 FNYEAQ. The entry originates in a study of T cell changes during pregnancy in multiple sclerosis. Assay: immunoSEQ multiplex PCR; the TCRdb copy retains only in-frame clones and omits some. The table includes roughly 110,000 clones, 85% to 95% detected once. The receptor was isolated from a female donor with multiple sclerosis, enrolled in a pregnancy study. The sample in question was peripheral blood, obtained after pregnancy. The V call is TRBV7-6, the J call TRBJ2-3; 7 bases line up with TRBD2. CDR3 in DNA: TGTGCCAGCAGCTTAATTGGACTAGAGGGACCCGGTACGCAGTATTTT. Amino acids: CASSLIGLEGPGTQYF.